The entry below gives a single T cell receptor beta chain sequence along with its context. Antigen: not known. This entry is derived from a study of OX40 agonist ivuxolimab in advanced cancers. Study-level information: Patients were treated with intravenous ivuxolimab, dosed at 0.01 to 10 mg/kg and infused every 2 weeks. General study findings and limits: Low levels of normalized T-cell clonal expansion also appeared in some nonresponders. Partial responders at 0.1-3.0 mg/kg showed near-lowest clonal expansion.

Germline CDR1 SGHTS, CDR2 YDEGEE. CDR3 length equals 14 residues. V was pared by 0 bases and J by 3 bases, with 10 bases between. TCRdb's copy holds only in-frame clones and misses some; the assay was immunoSEQ multiplex PCR. The sample holds 50,000 to 75,000 clones; around 90% are singletons and the top ten take 0.62%. This sequence originates from an adult with an advanced solid tumor such as melanoma, head and neck, liver or kidney cancer. The J gene is TRBJ2-7, the V gene TRBV5-8; a possible D gene is TRBD1 (6 bases). The sample consisted of CD4+ or CD8+ T cells sorted from blood, taken in a trial of the OX40 agonist ivuxolimab. The DNA of the CDR3 is TGTGCCAGCAGCTTGGGTGGGGGACACTACGAGCAGTACTTC. The encoded protein is CASSLGGGHYEQYF.